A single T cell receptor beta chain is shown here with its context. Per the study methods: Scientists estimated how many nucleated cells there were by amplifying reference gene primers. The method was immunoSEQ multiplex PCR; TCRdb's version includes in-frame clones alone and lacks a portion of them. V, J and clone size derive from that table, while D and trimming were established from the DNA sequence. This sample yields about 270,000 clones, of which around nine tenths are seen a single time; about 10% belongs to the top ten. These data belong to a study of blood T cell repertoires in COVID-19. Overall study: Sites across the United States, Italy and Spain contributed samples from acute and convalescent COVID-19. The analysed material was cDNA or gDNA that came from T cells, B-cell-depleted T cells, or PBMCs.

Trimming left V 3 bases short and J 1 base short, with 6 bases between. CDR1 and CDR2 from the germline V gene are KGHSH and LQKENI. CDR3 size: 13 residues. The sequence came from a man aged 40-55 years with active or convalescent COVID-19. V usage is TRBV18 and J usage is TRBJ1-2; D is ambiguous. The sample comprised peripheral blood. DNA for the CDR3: TGTGCCAGCTCACCTGGCAGTAACTATGGCTACACCTTC. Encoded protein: CASSPGSNYGYTF. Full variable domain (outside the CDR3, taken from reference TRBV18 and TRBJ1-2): NAGVMQNPRHLVRRRGQEARLRCSPMKGHSHVYWYRQLPEEGLKFMVYLQKENIIDESGMPKERFSAEFPKEGPSILRIQQVVRGDSAAYFCASSPGSNYGYTFGSGTRLTVV.